Given below is one TCR beta chain in context. Its cognate antigen has yet to be identified. Base qualities were left out, and no much larger clone turns up one base away. The germline V gene (reference sequence) gives CDR1 as SGHNT and CDR2 as YYREEE. Reading from cysteine to phenylalanine, the CDR3 counts 13 amino acids. Of all the DNA, just the CDR3 is kept, 39 bases in frame from base 1. Trimming removed 3 bases from V and 8 bases from J, leaving 12 bases between the germline ends. The time point label for this specimen denotes: cycle 4 day 1 (C4D1), after less than 7 weeks of nivolumab. Every trial patient had relapsed following autologous stem cell transplantation, and prior brentuximab vedotin exposure was what differed among cohorts A, B and C. A total of roughly 60 patients with relapsed/refractory classical Hodgkin lymphoma made up the trial cohort, and each patient's best overall response was complete response, partial response or progressive disease. In the multi-cohort phase II CheckMate 205 trial, trial patients received single-agent nivolumab. An independent review committee assessed best overall response using the 2007 International Working Group response criteria. Trial PBMCs were collected just before the start of nivolumab (C1D1) and during therapy at cycle 2 day 1 and cycle 4 day 1. Peripheral blood was collected in 8 mL Vacutainer Cell Preparation Tubes, from which PBMCs were isolated by centrifugation and then cryopreserved.

This entry is derived from a study of PD-1 blockade in classical Hodgkin lymphoma (TCRdb year 2020). The study in broad terms: Nivolumab dosing was 3 mg/kg intravenously every 2 weeks, continuing until either disease progression or unacceptable toxicity. To define a peripheral blood immune signature of response to PD-1 blockade in classical Hodgkin lymphoma, the study combined TCR beta sequencing with CyTOF.

Study-level results and caveats: Baseline TCR diversity was reported to be lower in newly diagnosed patients than in healthy donors, and even lower in relapsed/refractory patients. The study was limited to a single clinical trial cohort, and causes of repertoire differences, possibly disease activity or prior therapy, remained undefined. Lower diversity was seen in patients whose nivolumab began less than 1 year after ASCT, and these patients were left out of later analyses so that immune reconstitution would not confound the results. Trial patients achieving complete response had baseline diversity similar to newly diagnosed patients, whereas partial responders and progressors had significantly lower diversity. By C4D1, a significant rise was seen in CD4+ TCR diversity but not in CD8+ TCR diversity (p=0.0027 vs p=0.16), and the rise was most apparent among complete responders (p=0.02).

The Qiagen DNeasy kit was used to extract genomic DNA both from unsorted PBMCs and from the negatively selected CD4+ and CD8+ fractions. Using primers that anneal to V and J segments, immunoSEQ multiplex PCR amplified the TCR beta CDR3 regions. A synthetic immune receptor repertoire was used to minimize amplification bias, and any residual bias was removed computationally once sequencing was done. The paper's processing steps were these. Repertoire diversity was quantified as the Shannon entropy index using custom Python scripts. Unsorted, CD4+ and CD8+ repertoires were analyzed separately, except in combined analyses where CD4+ and CD8+ sequences were merged in silico. Clonal expansion was defined as a frequency increase of at least 2-fold after treatment compared with C1D1, and clones undetected at baseline were assigned a pseudocount of 0.5. Singleton clones were defined as clones with 0 or 1 copy at C1D1, and non-singleton clones were defined as clones with 2 or more copies. Clones expanded in unsorted samples were labelled as CD4+, CD8+ or unknown by matching protein sequences in sorted samples from the same patient. Wilcoxon tests on paired samples were used to test diversity changes from C1D1 to C4D1. TCRdb retrieved this table from immuneACCESS and kept in-frame rearrangements only. Not all clones are present; in checked studies, unresolved V genes account for under half, and no reason is known for the remainder. For V, J and clone size, that table is used; D and trimming come from the DNA. The sample table shows tens of thousands of clones, and approximately 80% are seen once. The ten largest clonotypes hold around 19% of the sample.

The TCR originated in a human donor with classical Hodgkin lymphoma. The rearranged chain carries TRBV5-4 and TRBJ2-1; a tentative D call is TRBD2 (6 bases match). Sequenced here: peripheral blood mononuclear cells (PBMCs), sampled before the fourth cycle of nivolumab. The CDR3 region: CASSSGTRYEQFF. The DNA sequence is given as TGTGCCAGCAGCTCCGGGACTCGCTATGAGCAGTTCTTC.